This TCR beta chain stems from a study of cytomegalovirus exposure and HLA in healthy donors. Findings and limits, study-wide: For most TCR sequences rarity was the rule, although some public TCRs occurred in many donors. Around 160 TCR beta chains were listed as cytomegalovirus-associated.

Here immunoSEQ multiplex PCR was the method, and the copy in TCRdb shows in-frame clones only, minus some. The sample includes about 110,000 clones, 90% to 97% of them seen just once. Concerning this clone itself: Its antigen is not identified.

Germline V gene data show CDR1 as SGHAT and CDR2 as FQDESV (reference sequence). CDR3 length: 16 amino acids. Trimming took 3 bases from V and 3 from J; bases not matched to a gene: 7. The rearrangement uses TRBV11-1 and TRBJ2-5, with 10 bases lining up with TRBD2. The sample was PBMCs. The TCR sequence derives from a woman in her late teens or twenties in good health and CMV-seronegative. The CDR3 spells CASSFMASGGEETQYF. In DNA, the CDR3 is TGTGCCAGCAGCTTTATGGCTAGCGGGGGAGAAGAGACCCAGTACTTC. Full variable domain (outside the CDR3, taken from reference TRBV11-1 and TRBJ2-5): EAEVAQSPRYKITEKSQAVAFWCDPISGHATLYWYRQILGQGPELLVQFQDESVVDDSQLPKDRFSAERLKGVDSTLKIQPAELGDSAMYLCASSFMASGGEETQYFGPGTRLLVL.